The TCR beta chain under discussion was sequenced for a study of response to subunit inactivated influenza vaccine. Findings and limits, study-wide: Each seasonal influenza vaccination recruits few new T cells, the authors suggested.

TCRdb reprocessed the RT-PCR reads via MiXCR and lists one record per CDR3 protein. There are 490,000 or so distinct CDR3 sequences in the sample; 6.5% to 8% occur only once, and 10% to 15% lies in the top ten. The CDR3 is 15 amino acids. V shed 0 bases and J 7 bases; nucleotides not matched to a gene: 4. This clonotype was detected ten times or more. The antigen is unknown. Specimen: PBMCs from blood, collected around 2 years after vaccination. This chain joins TRBV12-3 or TRBV12-4 and TRBJ2-5; 11 bases match TRBD2. This receptor was obtained from a man between 50 and 75 years old who received an inactivated influenza vaccine. CDR3 sequence (DNA): TGTGCCAGCAGTTTAGCAGGACTAGCGGGCGGGACCCAGTACTTC. Its protein is CASSLAGLAGGTQYF.